This TCR beta chain originates from a study of early T cells in non-severe SARS-CoV-2 infection (dated by TCRdb to the early 2020s). In the study overall: TCR sequencing used bulk RNA from unsorted whole blood, so alpha and beta chains could not be paired. On the study overall, not on this receptor specifically: VDJdb matching was skewed toward anti-spike CD8 responses, so virus-specific expansions were likely underestimated and private and CD4 specificities were missed.

The library relied on 5' RACE. The instrument was a NextSeq 500. Unique molecular identifiers were attached to individual cDNA molecules in the TCR library protocol so that sequencing error and PCR bias could be corrected. Both TCR alpha and beta chains were sequenced, and tight co-correlation was observed between alpha and beta sequence abundances in each sample. Turning to the authors' computational methods: Decombinator V4 was used to perform V gene, J gene and CDR3 annotation of TCR sequences. Expanded TCRs were defined as changing significantly between any two time points under a Poisson model with p below 0.0001. TCR abundances were normalised to the total number of TCRs sequenced in each sample and reported as counts per million. MAIT TCRs were defined by TRAV1-2 paired with TRAJ12, TRAJ20 or TRAJ33, and iNKT TCRs by TRAV10 paired with TRAJ18. VDJdb, accessed on 1 November 2021, was searched for TCRs annotated for CMV, EBV and SARS-CoV-2, and TCRs annotated for more than one antigen were excluded. TCRdb ran its own pipeline on the public reads, namely fastp trimming at Q25 and MiXCR clone calling, and kept in-frame beta chains. Rows merge per CDR3 protein into single entries with the most common DNA and genes. The V and J calls were determined by TCRdb, not by the authors. This sample lists some 25,000 distinct CDR3 sequences; more than 3.5% were detected once. Approximately 14% of the sample belongs to the ten largest clones.

The germline V gene sets CDR1 to MDHEN and CDR2 to SYDVKM. Trimmed from V: 5 bases; trimmed from J: 6 bases; junction bases lacking a gene match: 7. The CDR3 starts with the cysteine, ends with the phenylalanine, and has 16 residues. The retained sequence is limited to the CDR3, 48 bases, with the frame set at the first base. A case-control design nested within a healthcare worker cohort in London, UK, was used, with weekly nasopharyngeal swab PCR tests and blood sampling performed. Healthcare workers were recruited during the week of the UK lockdown, between 23 and 31 March 2020, and followed weekly for up to roughly 15 weeks. Points on this clonotype: Its antigen remains unidentified. No per-base quality is available; no much larger clone lies one base away.

Recombination linked TRBV28 to TRBJ2-1, and 13 bases in between align with TRBD2. The origin of this receptor is an adult who was a healthcare worker with PCR-confirmed SARS-CoV-2 infection or an uninfected control (not recorded which). The sequenced sample consisted of whole blood. The sequenced DNA is TGTGCCAGCAGTCTCCCCGGACTAGCGGGAGTCAATGAGCAGTTCTTC. Its amino acids are CASSLPGLAGVNEQFF.